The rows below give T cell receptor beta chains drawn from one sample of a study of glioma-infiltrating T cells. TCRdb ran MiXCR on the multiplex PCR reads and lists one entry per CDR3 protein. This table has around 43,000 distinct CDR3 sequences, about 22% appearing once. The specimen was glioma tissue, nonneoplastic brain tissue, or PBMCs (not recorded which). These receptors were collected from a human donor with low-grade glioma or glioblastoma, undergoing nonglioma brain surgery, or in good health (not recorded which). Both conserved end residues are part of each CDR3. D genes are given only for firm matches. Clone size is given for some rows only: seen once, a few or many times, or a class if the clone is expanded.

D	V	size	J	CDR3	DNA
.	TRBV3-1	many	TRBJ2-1	CASSQGRGNEQFF	TGTGCCAGCAGCCAGGGCCGAGGCAATGAGCAGTTCTTC
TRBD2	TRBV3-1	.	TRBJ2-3	CASSPFSGASTDTQYF	TGTGCCAGCAGCCCATTTAGCGGGGCTAGCACAGATACGCAGTATTTT
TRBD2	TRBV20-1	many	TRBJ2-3	CSARPLLTSGITSDTQYF	TGCAGTGCTAGACCTTTACTGACTAGCGGGATAACGTCAGATACGCAGTATTTT
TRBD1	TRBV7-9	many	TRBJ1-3	CASSLAGQGPSGNTIYF	TGTGCCAGCAGCTTAGCGGGACAGGGTCCCTCTGGAAACACCATATATTTT
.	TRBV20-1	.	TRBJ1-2	CSASQQASPYGYIF	TGCAGTGCTAGTCAACAGGCCTCACCCTATGGCTACATTTTC
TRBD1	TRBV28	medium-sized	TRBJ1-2	CASSRTGAYGYTF	TGTGCCAGCAGCCGAACAGGGGCCTATGGCTACACCTTC
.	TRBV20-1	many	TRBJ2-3	CSAPRADTDTQYF	TGCAGTGCCCCGAGAGCGGACACAGATACGCAGTATTTT
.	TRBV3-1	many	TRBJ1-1	CASSQDDSGWNTEAFF	TGTGCCAGCAGCCAAGATGATTCGGGATGGAACACTGAAGCTTTCTTT
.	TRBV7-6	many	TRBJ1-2	CASSSGQVGGYTF	TGTGCCAGCAGCTCGGGACAAGTCGGTGGCTACACCTTC
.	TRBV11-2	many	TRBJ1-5	CASSQESGNQPQHF	TGTGCCAGCAGCCAGGAAAGCGGCAATCAGCCCCAGCATTTT
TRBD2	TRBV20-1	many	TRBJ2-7	CSASDSGASYEQYF	TGCAGTGCTAGTGATAGCGGGGCCTCCTACGAGCAGTACTTC
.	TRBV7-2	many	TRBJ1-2	CASSSPHRVGYTF	TGTGCCAGCAGTTCACCACACAGGGTTGGCTACACCTTC
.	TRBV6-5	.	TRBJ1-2	CASSYGLDNYGYTF	TGTGCCAGCAGCTACGGACTGGACAACTATGGCTACACCTTC
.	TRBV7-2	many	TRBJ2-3	CASTGVSGATDTQYF	TGTGCCAGCACCGGTGTCAGCGGAGCCACAGATACGCAGTATTTT
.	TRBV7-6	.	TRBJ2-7	CASSLAPPRGSEQYF	TGTGCCAGCAGCTTAGCGCCCCCCCGGGGCTCCGAGCAGTACTTC
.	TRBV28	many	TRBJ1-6	CASSFFVNSPLHF	TGTGCCAGCAGTTTCTTCGTAAATTCACCCCTCCACTTT